This T cell receptor (beta chain) was recovered during a study of CD8+CD57+ T cells in acquired aplastic anemia. Study at large: Average DNA yield from sorted CD4+ and CD8+ cells was 3.2 ug. Healthy donor CD4+ samples were sequenced to a depth that averaged about 11 million reads.

Genomic DNA, serving as template, underwent TCR beta VDJ and CDR3 profiling. TCRdb re-called the reads with MiXCR, one entry per CDR3 protein. The data hold some 140,000 distinct CDR3 sequences, with 41% observed a single time. Concerning this clonotype: No antigen is known for it. This may stem from a read error, because a much larger clone lies one nucleotide away.

Study-level results: Between the patient and control groups, CD8+ Simpson's diversity did not differ significantly. Patients had around 28 CD8+ CDR3 sequences in common with controls (the shared set).

Trimming at V came to 0 bases and at J to 7 bases, leaving 11 bases not matched to a gene. The CDR3 runs 17 residues. CDR1 and CDR2 from the germline V gene are LGHNA and YNFKEQ. The specimen was sorted CD4+, CD8+, or CD8+CD57+ T cells (not recorded which) from PBMCs. The source of this sequence is a human donor in good health, serving as a control. V usage is TRBV4-2 and J usage is TRBJ2-7; the match to TRBD2 covers 11 bases. The CDR3 protein is CASSQDETSGVYNEQYF. CDR3 bases: TGTGCCAGCAGCCAAGATGAGACTAGCGGGGTATACAATGAGCAGTACTTC.